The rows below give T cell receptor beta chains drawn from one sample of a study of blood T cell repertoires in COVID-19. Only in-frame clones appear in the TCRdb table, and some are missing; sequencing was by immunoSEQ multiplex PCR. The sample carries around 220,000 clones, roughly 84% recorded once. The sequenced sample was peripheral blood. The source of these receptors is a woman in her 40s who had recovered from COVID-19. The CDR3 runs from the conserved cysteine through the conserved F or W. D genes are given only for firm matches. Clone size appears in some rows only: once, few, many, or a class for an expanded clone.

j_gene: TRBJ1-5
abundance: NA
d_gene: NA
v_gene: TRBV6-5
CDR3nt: TGTGCCAGCAGCCAATCCAGGAATAGCAATCAGCCCCAGCATTTT
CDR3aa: CASSQSRNSNQPQHF

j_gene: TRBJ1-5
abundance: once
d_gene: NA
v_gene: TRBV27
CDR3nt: TGTGCCAGCAGTTTATCACGGGGTCGGAATCAGCCCCAGCATTTT
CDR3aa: CASSLSRGRNQPQHF

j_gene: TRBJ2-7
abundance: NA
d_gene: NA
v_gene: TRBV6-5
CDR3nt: TGTGCCACAGCCAGCGGAGGTACCTACGAGCAGTACTTC
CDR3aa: CATASGGTYEQYF

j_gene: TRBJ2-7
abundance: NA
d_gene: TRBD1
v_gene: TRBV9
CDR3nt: TGTGCCAGCAGCGAGAGAGGACAGGGCAGCGAGCAGTACTTC
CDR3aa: CASSERGQGSEQYF

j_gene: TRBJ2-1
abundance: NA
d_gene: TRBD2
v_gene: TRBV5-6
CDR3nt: TGTGCCAGCAGCCTAGGACTAGCGGGAGTGTCAAATGAGCAGTTCTTC
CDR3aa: CASSLGLAGVSNEQFF

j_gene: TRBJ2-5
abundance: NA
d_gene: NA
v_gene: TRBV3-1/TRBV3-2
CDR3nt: TGTGCCAGCAGCCCTCGAAGACAGATACAAGAGACCCAGTACTTC
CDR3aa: CASSPRRQIQETQYF

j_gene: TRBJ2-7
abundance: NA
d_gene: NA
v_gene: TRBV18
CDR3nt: TGTGCCAGCTCACCTCCCTCCCTAGGCATGGGCGAGCAGTACTTC
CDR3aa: CASSPPSLGMGEQYF

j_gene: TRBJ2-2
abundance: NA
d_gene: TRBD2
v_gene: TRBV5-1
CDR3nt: TGCGCCAGCAGCTTGGCTCTCACTAGCGTCACCGGGGAGCTGTTTTTT
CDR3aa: CASSLALTSVTGELFF

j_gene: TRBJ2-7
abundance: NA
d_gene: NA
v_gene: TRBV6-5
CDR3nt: TGTGCCAGCAGTTCATACGCGGGAACCTACGAGCAGTACTTC
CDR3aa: CASSSYAGTYEQYF

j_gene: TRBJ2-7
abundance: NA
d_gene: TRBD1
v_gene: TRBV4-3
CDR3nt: TGCGCCAGCAGCCAAGATCCCGGGACAGGGGGCTACGAGCAGTACTTC
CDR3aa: CASSQDPGTGGYEQYF

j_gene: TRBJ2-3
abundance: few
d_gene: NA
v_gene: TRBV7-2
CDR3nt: TGTGCCAGCAGTCAGGGGTCCCCCCCAGATACGCAGTATTTT
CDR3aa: CASSQGSPPDTQYF

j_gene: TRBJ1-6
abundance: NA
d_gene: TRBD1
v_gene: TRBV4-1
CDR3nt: TGCGCCAGCAGCTTCCAGCGTGAGACAGGGAATTCACCCCTCCACTTT
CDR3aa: CASSFQRETGNSPLHF

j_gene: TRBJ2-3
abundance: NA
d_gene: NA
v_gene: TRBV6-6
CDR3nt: TGTGCCAGCAGTCGCGATAACAGTAATACGCAGTATTTT
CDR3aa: CASSRDNSNTQYF

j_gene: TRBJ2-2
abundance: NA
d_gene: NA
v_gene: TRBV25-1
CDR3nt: TGTGCCAGCAGTGCTCCTTCGGGGACAAAGACCGGGGAGCTGTTTTTT
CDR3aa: CASSAPSGTKTGELFF

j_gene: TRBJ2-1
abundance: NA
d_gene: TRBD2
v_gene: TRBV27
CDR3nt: TGTGCCAGCACCCGTAGCGGGTATTACAATGAGCAGTTCTTC
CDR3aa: CASTRSGYYNEQFF

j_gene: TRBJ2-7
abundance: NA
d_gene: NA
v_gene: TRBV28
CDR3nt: TGTGCCAGCAGTCACGCTTCCGGGACATCATACTCCTACGAGCAGTACTTC
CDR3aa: CASSHASGTSYSYEQYF

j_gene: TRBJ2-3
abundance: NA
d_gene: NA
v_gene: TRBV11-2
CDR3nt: TGTGCCAGCAGCTTAGGGAGGTCCACAGATACGCAGTATTTT
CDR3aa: CASSLGRSTDTQYF

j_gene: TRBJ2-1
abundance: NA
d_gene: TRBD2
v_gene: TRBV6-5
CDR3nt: TGTGCCAGCAGTCTCGGACTAGCCGTCAATGAGCAGTTCTTC
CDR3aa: CASSLGLAVNEQFF

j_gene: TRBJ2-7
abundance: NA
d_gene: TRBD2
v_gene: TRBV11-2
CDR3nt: TGTGCCAGCAGCTTAGCCGGACTAGCGGGATCTGACGAGCAGTACTTC
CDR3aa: CASSLAGLAGSDEQYF

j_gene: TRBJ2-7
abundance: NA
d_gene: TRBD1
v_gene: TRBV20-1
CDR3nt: TGCAGTGCTAGTAAGGACAGGGGCTACGAGCAGTACTTC
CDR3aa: CSASKDRGYEQYF

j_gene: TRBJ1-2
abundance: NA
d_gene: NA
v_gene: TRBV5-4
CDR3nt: TGTGCCAGCAGCTCCGGGGAGGGGGTTACTCTCTATGGCTACACCTTC
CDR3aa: CASSSGEGVTLYGYTF

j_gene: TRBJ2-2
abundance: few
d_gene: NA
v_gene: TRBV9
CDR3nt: TGTGCCAGCAGCGTAGGGGTGGGGCTAAACACCGGGGAGCTGTTTTTT
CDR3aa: CASSVGVGLNTGELFF

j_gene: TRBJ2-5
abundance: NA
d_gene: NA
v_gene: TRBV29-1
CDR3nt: TGCAGCGTGAACAACGCAGGGTTGGTGCAAGAGACCCAGTACTTC
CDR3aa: CSVNNAGLVQETQYF

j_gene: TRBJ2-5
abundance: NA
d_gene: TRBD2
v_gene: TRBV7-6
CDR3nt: TGTGCCAGCAGTATAAATAGCGGGGGGAGGGAGACCCAGTACTTC
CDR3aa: CASSINSGGRETQYF

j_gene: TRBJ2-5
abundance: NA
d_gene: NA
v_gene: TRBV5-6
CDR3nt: TGTGCCAGCAGCTTATTGGCCCCAGGAGAGACCCAGTACTTC
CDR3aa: CASSLLAPGETQYF

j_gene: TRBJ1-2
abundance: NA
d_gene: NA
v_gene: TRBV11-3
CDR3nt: TGTGCCAGCAGCCCCCACCTTGGGGGGAGGGATGGCTACACCTTC
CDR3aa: CASSPHLGGRDGYTF

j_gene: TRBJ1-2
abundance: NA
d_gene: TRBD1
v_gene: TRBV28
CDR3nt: TGTGCCAGCAGTGCCCCGACAGGGCTTCTCTATGGCTACACCTTC
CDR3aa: CASSAPTGLLYGYTF

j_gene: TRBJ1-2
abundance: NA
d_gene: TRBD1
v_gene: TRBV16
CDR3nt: TGTGCCAGCACCCTACTCCGGGACAGAGGCTACACCTTC
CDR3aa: CASTLLRDRGYTF

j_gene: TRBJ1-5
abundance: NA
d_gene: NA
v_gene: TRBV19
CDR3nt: TGTGCCAGTAGTGGCAGGAATAGCAATCAGCCCCAGCATTTT
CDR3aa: CASSGRNSNQPQHF

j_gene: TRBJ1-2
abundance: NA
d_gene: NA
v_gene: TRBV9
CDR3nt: TGTGCCAGCAGCCCAGCGGGAGGGCAGTTATATGGCTACACCTTC
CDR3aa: CASSPAGGQLYGYTF

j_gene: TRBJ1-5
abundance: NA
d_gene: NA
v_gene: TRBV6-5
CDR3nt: TGTGCCAGCAGTCCGAGATCGACGGGGAATCAGCCCCAGCATTTT
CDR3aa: CASSPRSTGNQPQHF

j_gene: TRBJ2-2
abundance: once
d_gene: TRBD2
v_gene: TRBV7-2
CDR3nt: TGTGCCAGCAGCAAGATCCGACTAGCGGGGAACACCGGGGAGCTGTTTTTT
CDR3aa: CASSKIRLAGNTGELFF

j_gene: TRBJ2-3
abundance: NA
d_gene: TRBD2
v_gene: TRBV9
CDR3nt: TGTGCCAGCAGCGTCACTAGCGGGGGCACAGATACGCAGTATTTT
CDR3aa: CASSVTSGGTDTQYF

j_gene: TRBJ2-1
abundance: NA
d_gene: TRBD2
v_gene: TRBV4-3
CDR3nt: TGCGCCAGCAGCCATGCTAGCGGGAGTGCCTTTGGGGAGCAGTTCTTC
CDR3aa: CASSHASGSAFGEQFF

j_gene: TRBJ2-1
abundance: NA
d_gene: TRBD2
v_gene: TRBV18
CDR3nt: TGTGCCAGCTCACCATATCCCCAAGGACTAGCGGGTCCGGAGCAGTTCTTC
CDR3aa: CASSPYPQGLAGPEQFF